Listed below are T cell receptor beta chains from one sample, sequenced in a study of high-grade serous ovarian cancer treatment subgroups. Assay: immunoSEQ multiplex PCR; the TCRdb copy retains only in-frame clones and omits some. The sample holds some 4,400 clones, 75% to 80% seen once. The sequenced material came from tumor tissue. The origin of the receptors is a human donor with high-grade serous ovarian cancer. CDR3s include the opening cysteine and the closing phenylalanine or tryptophan. D genes are given only for firm matches. The listing skips clone size in some rows; elsewhere it reads once, few, many or a size class.

j_call v_call clone_size cdr3_length d_call cdr3_aa cdr3_nt
TRBJ1-4 TRBV7-9 NA 12 NA CASSLYGEKLFF TGTGCCAGCAGCTTATATGGTGAAAAACTGTTTTTT
TRBJ1-1 TRBV5-1 few 14 NA CASSPGTGNTEAFF TGCGCCAGCAGCCCGGGGACGGGGAACACTGAAGCTTTCTTT
TRBJ2-7 TRBV7-2 once 14 NA CASSLEPGTYEQYF TGTGCCAGCAGCTTAGAGCCGGGTACCTACGAGCAGTACTTC
TRBJ1-3 TRBV13 NA 15 NA CASSIRMRSGNTIYF TGTGCCAGCAGCATCAGGATGCGCTCTGGAAACACCATATATTTT
TRBJ2-5 TRBV18 NA 14 NA CASSPREMRETQYF TGTGCCAGCTCACCCCGGGAAATGCGAGAGACCCAGTACTTC
TRBJ2-1 TRBV7-2 NA 16 TRBD2 CASSLYGTRAGNEQFF TGTGCCAGCAGCTTATACGGGACTAGAGCAGGGAATGAGCAGTTCTTC
TRBJ1-6 TRBV6-6 NA 14 NA CASSTQRQNSPLHF TGTGCCAGCAGTACCCAAAGACAGAATTCACCCCTCCACTTT
TRBJ2-7 TRBV7-2 NA 14 NA CASSLGPRTYEQYF TGTGCCAGCAGCTTAGGGCCCCGTACATACGAGCAGTACTTC
TRBJ1-3 TRBV30 NA 15 TRBD1 CAWSVRTGPGNTIYF TGTGCCTGGAGTGTACGGACAGGCCCTGGAAACACCATATATTTT
TRBJ1-5 TRBV7-2 NA 13 NA CASSAELNQPQHF TGTGCCAGCAGCGCAGAGTTAAATCAGCCCCAGCATTTT
TRBJ2-1 TRBV5-1 NA 16 NA CASSLNFVPRSNEQFF TGCGCCAGCAGCCTAAACTTTGTACCCCGTTCGAATGAGCAGTTCTTC
TRBJ1-6 TRBV27 NA 18 NA CASSYLDRISSYNSPLHF TGTGCCAGCAGTTATCTCGACAGAATTAGCTCCTATAATTCACCCCTCCACTTT
TRBJ1-4 TRBV7-9 NA 16 NA CASSQELGRKNEKLFF TGTGCCAGCAGCCAAGAATTAGGGAGGAAAAATGAAAAACTGTTTTTT
TRBJ2-7 TRBV19 NA 15 TRBD2 CASSSGTSGRHEQYF TGTGCCAGTAGTTCTGGGACTAGCGGGAGACACGAGCAGTACTTC
TRBJ2-2 TRBV18 large 12 NA CASSSNTGELFF TGTGCCAGCTCAAGCAACACCGGGGAGCTGTTTTTT
TRBJ2-7 TRBV7-2 NA 14 NA CASSLGTNSYEQYF TGTGCCAGCAGCCTGGGGACAAATTCCTACGAGCAGTACTTC
TRBJ2-3 TRBV7-9 NA 15 NA CASLDRLGGTDTQYF TGTGCCAGCCTTGACCGCCTCGGAGGGACAGATACGCAGTATTTT
TRBJ1-5 TRBV28 NA 11 NA CGAGRDQPQHF TGCGGGGCAGGTAGGGATCAGCCCCAGCATTTT
TRBJ2-2 TRBV28 NA 16 TRBD2 CASSLVGTSNTGELFF TGTGCCAGCAGTTTAGTGGGGACTAGTAACACCGGGGAGCTGTTTTTT
TRBJ2-5 TRBV4-1 NA 16 TRBD2 CASSQSRTSAQETQYF TGCGCCAGCAGCCAATCTCGGACTAGCGCCCAAGAGACCCAGTACTTC
TRBJ2-5 TRBV6-4 once 10 NA CASRRETQYF TGTGCCAGCAGGAGAGAGACCCAGTACTTC
TRBJ2-2 TRBV19 NA 15 NA CASSSSGTKTGELFF TGTGCCAGTAGCTCCTCCGGGACAAAAACCGGGGAGCTGTTTTTT
TRBJ1-5 TRBV6-6 NA 12 NA CASSDRNQPQHF TGTGCCAGCAGTGACAGGAATCAGCCCCAGCATTTT
TRBJ2-7 TRBV7-2 NA 14 TRBD2 CASNPGTSGSLQYF TGTGCCAGCAACCCTGGGACTAGCGGTTCTTTGCAGTACTTC
TRBJ2-1 TRBV4-3 NA 16 NA CASSQDPRGSYNEQFF TGCGCCAGCAGCCAAGATCCCAGGGGATCCTACAATGAGCAGTTCTTC
TRBJ2-7 TRBV10-3 NA 18 NA CAIREQPKPPTIGSEQYF TGTGCCATCAGAGAGCAACCGAAACCCCCGACAATAGGGAGCGAGCAGTACTTC
TRBJ1-1 TRBV16 NA 13 NA CASSLMEVGEAFF TGTGCCAGCAGCCTCATGGAGGTTGGTGAAGCTTTCTTT
TRBJ2-2 TRBV5-1 NA 15 TRBD1 CASSTAGGNTGELFF TGCGCCAGCAGCACCGCAGGGGGAAACACCGGGGAGCTGTTTTTT
TRBJ1-2 TRBV6-5 once 15 NA CASSYSARAGYGYTF TGTGCCAGCAGTTACTCCGCCCGGGCAGGCTATGGCTACACCTTC
TRBJ2-7 TRBV5-6 medium-sized 12 NA CASSSTGRVQYF TGTGCCAGCAGCTCAACAGGAAGGGTACAGTACTTC
TRBJ2-3 TRBV10-3 NA 15 NA CAISEYAGSTDTQYF TGTGCCATCAGTGAGTATGCGGGGAGCACAGATACGCAGTATTTT
TRBJ2-5 TRBV2 NA 12 NA CASSSRGETQYF TGTGCCAGCAGCTCTAGGGGGGAGACCCAGTACTTC
TRBJ2-3 TRBV7-2 NA 15 NA CASSLFGGRADTQYF TGTGCCAGCAGCTTATTTGGGGGACGGGCAGATACGCAGTATTTT
TRBJ1-2 TRBV28 NA 13 NA CASGTQGYYGYTF TGTGCCAGCGGAACTCAGGGGTACTATGGCTACACCTTC
TRBJ1-3 TRBV6-1 NA 15 NA CASSEAEASGNTIYF TGTGCCAGCAGTGAAGCGGAAGCCTCTGGAAACACCATATATTTT
TRBJ1-3 TRBV6-6 NA 14 NA CASASLTKGNTIYF TGTGCCAGCGCGAGCTTGACGAAAGGAAACACCATATATTTT
TRBJ2-1 TRBV7-3 NA 15 NA CASSRTGQSYNEQFF TGTGCCAGCAGCCGCACAGGACAGTCCTACAATGAGCAGTTCTTC
TRBJ2-1 TRBV7-9 NA 13 NA CASMRVGVNEQFF TGTGCCAGCATGCGCGTAGGGGTCAATGAGCAGTTCTTC
TRBJ2-7 TRBV6-4 NA 14 NA CASMSRFTGNEQYF TGTGCCAGCATGTCCCGCTTCACAGGGAACGAGCAGTACTTC
TRBJ2-7 TRBV5-1 NA 14 TRBD2 CASARGTSGYEQYF TGCGCCAGCGCGAGAGGGACTAGCGGCTACGAGCAGTACTTC
TRBJ2-1 TRBV10-2 NA 15 TRBD2 CASTLAGDPNYEQFF TGCGCCAGCACTCTAGCGGGAGATCCAAACTATGAGCAGTTCTTC
TRBJ2-3 TRBV6-6 NA 16 TRBD2 CASSPRSGTSGFTQYF TGTGCCAGCAGTCCCAGGTCCGGGACTAGCGGGTTTACGCAGTATTTT
TRBJ2-3 TRBV7-9 once 17 TRBD2 CASSLHKGLAGGDTQYF TGTGCCAGCAGCTTACACAAGGGACTAGCGGGCGGGGATACGCAGTATTTT
TRBJ2-7 TRBV28 NA 13 NA CASSWDGPYEQYF TGTGCCAGCAGTTGGGACGGTCCATACGAGCAGTACTTC
TRBJ2-7 TRBV5-4 NA 15 TRBD1 CASSWDRAGSYEQYF TGTGCCAGTAGTTGGGACAGGGCTGGATCCTACGAGCAGTACTTC
TRBJ1-4 TRBV4-3 NA 17 NA CASSQDRSAGGLLKLFF TGCGCCAGCAGCCAAGACAGGTCGGCAGGCGGTCTATTAAAACTGTTTTTT
TRBJ1-2 TRBV2 NA 15 NA CASTLGWDNSYGYTF TGTGCCAGCACCCTGGGATGGGACAACAGCTATGGCTACACCTTC
TRBJ2-1 TRBV6-4 NA 16 TRBD2 CASSEGTSGGHNEQFF TGTGCCAGCAGTGAGGGGACTAGCGGGGGCCACAATGAGCAGTTCTTC
TRBJ2-5 TRBV4-3 NA 16 NA CASSPRAPQAGETQYF TGCGCCAGCAGCCCCCGGGCCCCCCAGGCGGGAGAGACCCAGTACTTC
TRBJ1-6 TRBV27 NA 17 NA CASSSSLIWDAFSPLHF TGTGCCAGCAGTAGCTCCTTGATCTGGGACGCCTTTTCACCCCTCCACTTT